This T cell receptor (beta chain) was retrieved from a study of a mutant IDH1 vaccine in newly diagnosed glioma. Study in general: Patients were pretreated with radiotherapy, temozolomide, or both, mostly both. Study-level points and caveats: Of the patients, about 95% had vaccine-induced immune responses.

The germline V gene has CDR1 SGHDT and CDR2 YYEEEE. The CDR3 spans 14 residues. Trimming removed 0 bases from V and 7 bases from J, with 11 bases in between. Described time point: baseline, week 1 (first vaccination visit). The treatment is: pre-vaccination baseline after standard-of-care therapy. Clones were sequenced by immunoSEQ multiplex PCR, and TCRdb holds only the in-frame ones, with some missing. The sample holds tens of thousands of clones; about 83% are singletons and the top ten take about 1.7%. Concerning this clone: The antigen is unknown.

This material consisted of PBMCs, taken from a glioma patient treated with radiotherapy, temozolomide or both. The receptor was derived from a woman in her thirties or forties with glioma. The chain uses TRBV5-6 and TRBJ1-5; unclear D gene. The CDR3 protein is CASSLGVAGQPQHF. CDR3 sequence (DNA): TGTGCCAGCAGCTTGGGGGTAGCCGGGCAGCCCCAGCATTTT.